The rows below give T cell receptor beta chains drawn from one sample of a study of T cell responses to AZD1222 COVID-19 vaccine. The table came from immunoSEQ multiplex PCR; TCRdb's copy has only in-frame clones and leaves some out. Here the sample spans 95,000 to 100,000 clones, less than 95% being singletons. Source: peripheral blood, taken on day 0 of AZD1222 vaccination. These receptors originate from an adult in good health. Both conserved end residues are part of each CDR3. Fields, in order: D gene, clone size, J gene, CDR3 length, V gene, CDR3 DNA, CDR3 protein. A D gene is named only where the DNA matches it firmly. Clone size, where shown, is once, few, many, or a class for clones that have expanded.

d_call: -
clone_size: -
j_call: TRBJ1-5
cdr3_length: 18
v_call: TRBV16
cdr3_nt: TGTGCCAGCAGCCAACCCTCCCGGGGCGTACTTAGCAATCAGCCCCAGCATTTT
cdr3_aa: CASSQPSRGVLSNQPQHF

d_call: -
clone_size: -
j_call: TRBJ2-2
cdr3_length: 13
v_call: TRBV12-3/TRBV12-4
cdr3_nt: TGTGCCAGCAGTTTGTCATCCACCGGGGAGCTGTTTTTT
cdr3_aa: CASSLSSTGELFF

d_call: TRBD1
clone_size: -
j_call: TRBJ1-2
cdr3_length: 16
v_call: TRBV29-1
cdr3_nt: TGCAGCGTTTTGCTTTCCGGGACAGGGGACGGCTATGGCTACACCTTC
cdr3_aa: CSVLLSGTGDGYGYTF

d_call: -
clone_size: -
j_call: TRBJ1-5
cdr3_length: 13
v_call: TRBV28
cdr3_nt: TGTGCCAGCAACCCTTATAGCAATCAGCCCCAGCATTTT
cdr3_aa: CASNPYSNQPQHF

d_call: -
clone_size: -
j_call: TRBJ2-1
cdr3_length: 16
v_call: TRBV11-2
cdr3_nt: TGTGCCAGCAGCTTACTTAAAGGGACCGCTGGGAATGAGCAGTTCTTC
cdr3_aa: CASSLLKGTAGNEQFF

d_call: -
clone_size: -
j_call: TRBJ2-5
cdr3_length: 13
v_call: TRBV2
cdr3_nt: TGTGCCAGCACCAAAACAGGTGGGGAGACCCAGTACTTC
cdr3_aa: CASTKTGGETQYF

d_call: TRBD1
clone_size: -
j_call: TRBJ1-1
cdr3_length: 12
v_call: TRBV18
cdr3_nt: TGTGCCAGCTCCCCGACAGGGGTTGAAGCTTTCTTT
cdr3_aa: CASSPTGVEAFF

d_call: TRBD1
clone_size: -
j_call: TRBJ1-5
cdr3_length: 14
v_call: TRBV2
cdr3_nt: TGTGCCAGCAGTTTCGACAGGGACTATCAGCCCCAGCATTTT
cdr3_aa: CASSFDRDYQPQHF

d_call: TRBD1
clone_size: -
j_call: TRBJ1-2
cdr3_length: 15
v_call: TRBV5-1
cdr3_nt: TGCGCCAGCAGCTTGGCCGAACAGGGGGCGTCGGGCTACACCTTC
cdr3_aa: CASSLAEQGASGYTF

d_call: TRBD2
clone_size: -
j_call: TRBJ2-7
cdr3_length: 15
v_call: TRBV15
cdr3_nt: TGTGCCACCAGCAGGCTAGCGGGGGGGCCCGGGGAGCAGTACTTC
cdr3_aa: CATSRLAGGPGEQYF

d_call: -
clone_size: -
j_call: TRBJ1-4
cdr3_length: 12
v_call: TRBV6-2/TRBV6-3
cdr3_nt: TGTGCCAGCACCTACTCGGGCCAAAGTCTGTTTTTT
cdr3_aa: CASTYSGQSLFF

d_call: -
clone_size: -
j_call: TRBJ1-2
cdr3_length: 13
v_call: TRBV5-1
cdr3_nt: TGCGCCAGCAGCTTGGGTGAATATGATGGCTACACCTTC
cdr3_aa: CASSLGEYDGYTF

d_call: -
clone_size: -
j_call: TRBJ1-3
cdr3_length: 14
v_call: TRBV7-9
cdr3_nt: TGTGCCAGCAGCTCTAGTAGAGCTGGAAACACCATATATTTT
cdr3_aa: CASSSSRAGNTIYF

d_call: TRBD2
clone_size: -
j_call: TRBJ2-3
cdr3_length: 16
v_call: TRBV6-5
cdr3_nt: TGTGCCAGCAGCTACCGGGGTAGCGGGGGTTCTGATACGCAGTATTTT
cdr3_aa: CASSYRGSGGSDTQYF

d_call: -
clone_size: -
j_call: TRBJ1-1
cdr3_length: 11
v_call: TRBV12-3/TRBV12-4
cdr3_nt: TGTGCCAGCAGTCCGGACAGCTTGCCTTTCTTT
cdr3_aa: CASSPDSLPFF

d_call: TRBD2
clone_size: -
j_call: TRBJ2-7
cdr3_length: 15
v_call: TRBV11-1
cdr3_nt: TGTGCCAGCACCCTGGGACTAGCGGGGTCCTACGAGCAGTACTTC
cdr3_aa: CASTLGLAGSYEQYF

d_call: TRBD1
clone_size: -
j_call: TRBJ2-7
cdr3_length: 13
v_call: TRBV7-9
cdr3_nt: TGTGCCAGCAGACCCGGGACAGCCTACGAGCAGTACTTC
cdr3_aa: CASRPGTAYEQYF

d_call: TRBD1
clone_size: -
j_call: TRBJ1-6
cdr3_length: 15
v_call: TRBV2
cdr3_nt: TGTGCCAGCAGTGAAATGGGGCAGGGGGCTTCACCCCTCCACTTT
cdr3_aa: CASSEMGQGASPLHF

d_call: -
clone_size: -
j_call: TRBJ1-1
cdr3_length: 13
v_call: TRBV5-4
cdr3_nt: TGTGCCAGCAGCCCGGATCAGGGGAGTGAAGCTTTCTTT
cdr3_aa: CASSPDQGSEAFF

d_call: -
clone_size: -
j_call: TRBJ1-5
cdr3_length: 14
v_call: TRBV5-1
cdr3_nt: TGCGCCAGCAGCCTGGGACCCCAGCTTCAGCCCCAGCATTTT
cdr3_aa: CASSLGPQLQPQHF

d_call: -
clone_size: -
j_call: TRBJ1-2
cdr3_length: 13
v_call: TRBV28
cdr3_nt: TGTGCCAGCGGAGGGACGACGATCTATGGCTACACCTTC
cdr3_aa: CASGGTTIYGYTF

d_call: -
clone_size: -
j_call: TRBJ2-7
cdr3_length: 14
v_call: TRBV5-4
cdr3_nt: TGTGCCAGCAGCCTCGACGCGGAGACCTACGAGCAGTACTTC
cdr3_aa: CASSLDAETYEQYF

d_call: -
clone_size: -
j_call: TRBJ1-6
cdr3_length: 16
v_call: TRBV2
cdr3_nt: TGTGCCAGCAAGTCTACTGAAAGCTCCTATAATTCACCCCTCCACTTT
cdr3_aa: CASKSTESSYNSPLHF

d_call: TRBD2
clone_size: -
j_call: TRBJ2-3
cdr3_length: 14
v_call: TRBV6-2/TRBV6-3
cdr3_nt: TGTGCCAGCCGCCTAAGGCGGGGGTTCGATACGCAGTATTTT
cdr3_aa: CASRLRRGFDTQYF

d_call: -
clone_size: -
j_call: TRBJ1-2
cdr3_length: 13
v_call: TRBV19
cdr3_nt: TGTGCCAGTAGTATCCAGGCAGGGTTTGGCTACACCTTC
cdr3_aa: CASSIQAGFGYTF

d_call: -
clone_size: -
j_call: TRBJ1-6
cdr3_length: 15
v_call: TRBV20-1
cdr3_nt: TGCAGTGCTAGTGACACCGGGCCCTATCTTTCACCCCTCCACTTT
cdr3_aa: CSASDTGPYLSPLHF

d_call: -
clone_size: -
j_call: TRBJ1-5
cdr3_length: 14
v_call: TRBV4-1
cdr3_nt: TGCGCCAGCAGCCTGAGGACAGGCAATCAGCCCCAGCATTTT
cdr3_aa: CASSLRTGNQPQHF

d_call: -
clone_size: -
j_call: TRBJ1-2
cdr3_length: 13
v_call: TRBV5-5
cdr3_nt: TGTGCCAGCAGCTTATGGACAGACTATGGCTACACCTTC
cdr3_aa: CASSLWTDYGYTF

d_call: -
clone_size: few
j_call: TRBJ2-7
cdr3_length: 11
v_call: TRBV29-1
cdr3_nt: TGCAGCAGCTCACAGGGCTCCGAGCAGTACTTC
cdr3_aa: CSSSQGSEQYF

d_call: -
clone_size: -
j_call: TRBJ1-4
cdr3_length: 15
v_call: TRBV19
cdr3_nt: TGTGCCAGTAAAACCGAGCCCGGGTGGAGTGAAAAACTGTTTTTT
cdr3_aa: CASKTEPGWSEKLFF

d_call: -
clone_size: once
j_call: TRBJ2-7
cdr3_length: 13
v_call: TRBV28
cdr3_nt: TGTGCCAGCAGGGGCTGGAGCTCCTACGAGCAGTACTTC
cdr3_aa: CASRGWSSYEQYF

d_call: -
clone_size: -
j_call: TRBJ2-1
cdr3_length: 14
v_call: TRBV18
cdr3_nt: TGTGCCAGCTCGGCTTACCGGGGCCGCAATGAGCAGTTCTTC
cdr3_aa: CASSAYRGRNEQFF

d_call: TRBD1
clone_size: -
j_call: TRBJ1-4
cdr3_length: 15
v_call: TRBV7-9
cdr3_nt: TGTGCCAGCAGCCTACGACAGGGTTTAGACGAAAAACTGTTTTTT
cdr3_aa: CASSLRQGLDEKLFF